A selection of T cell receptor beta chains follows, all from one sample in a study of shared clonotypes between healthy human individuals. Only in-frame clones appear in the TCRdb table, and some are missing; sequencing was by immunoSEQ multiplex PCR. There are 2 million to 2.5 million clones in the sample; more than 90% occur only once, and approximately 0.13% lies in the top ten. Sequencing input: naive CD4+ T cells sorted from blood. The receptors were gathered from a man between 18 and 29 years old in good health. Each CDR3 is given with its conserved first and last residue. D genes are given only for firm matches. Only part of the rows carry a size: once, few, many, or a class if the clone is expanded.

CDR3aa: CASSSPTYEQYF; CDR3nt: TGTGCCAGCAGTTCGCCAACTTACGAGCAGTACTTC; v_gene: TRBV28; abundance: NA; j_gene: TRBJ2-7; d_gene: NA
CDR3aa: CASGHVGPDTQYF; CDR3nt: TGTGCCAGCGGACATGTGGGCCCAGATACGCAGTATTTT; v_gene: TRBV7-6; abundance: once; j_gene: TRBJ2-3; d_gene: NA
CDR3aa: CASSLPASGGGEQYF; CDR3nt: TGTGCCAGCAGTTTACCGGCTAGCGGGGGAGGTGAGCAGTACTTC; v_gene: TRBV28; abundance: NA; j_gene: TRBJ2-7; d_gene: TRBD2
CDR3aa: CASSDRQGSRGYTF; CDR3nt: TGTGCCAGCAGCGACCGACAGGGAAGTCGTGGCTACACCTTC; v_gene: TRBV9; abundance: NA; j_gene: TRBJ1-2; d_gene: TRBD1
CDR3aa: CASSSGTKNTGELFF; CDR3nt: TGCGCCAGCAGTTCCGGGACAAAAAACACCGGGGAGCTGTTTTTT; v_gene: TRBV5-1; abundance: NA; j_gene: TRBJ2-2; d_gene: NA
CDR3aa: CASSHGLKETQYF; CDR3nt: TGTGCCAGCAGCCACGGACTTAAGGAGACCCAGTACTTC; v_gene: TRBV6-7; abundance: NA; j_gene: TRBJ2-5; d_gene: NA
CDR3aa: CASSDSMVNPEAFF; CDR3nt: TGTGCCAGTAGCGACTCAATGGTCAACCCGGAAGCTTTCTTT; v_gene: TRBV19; abundance: NA; j_gene: TRBJ1-1; d_gene: NA
CDR3aa: CASSSRRDRTSPLHF; CDR3nt: TGTGCCAGCAGCTCTCGTCGGGACAGAACCTCACCCCTCCACTTT; v_gene: TRBV7-8; abundance: once; j_gene: TRBJ1-6; d_gene: TRBD1
CDR3aa: CASSRTSGSMDEQFF; CDR3nt: TGTGCCAGCAGCCGAACTAGCGGGAGTATGGATGAGCAGTTCTTC; v_gene: TRBV9; abundance: NA; j_gene: TRBJ2-1; d_gene: TRBD2
CDR3aa: CASALYSGNTEAFF; CDR3nt: TGTGCTAGTGCCCTTTACTCTGGGAACACTGAAGCTTTCTTT; v_gene: TRBV12-5; abundance: once; j_gene: TRBJ1-1; d_gene: NA
CDR3aa: CASSVIALGGEQFF; CDR3nt: TGTGCCAGCAGCGTAATCGCGCTAGGTGGTGAGCAGTTCTTC; v_gene: TRBV9; abundance: NA; j_gene: TRBJ2-1; d_gene: NA
CDR3aa: CASSPGQVQETQYF; CDR3nt: TGTGCCAGCTCACCTGGACAGGTTCAAGAGACCCAGTACTTC; v_gene: TRBV18; abundance: NA; j_gene: TRBJ2-5; d_gene: TRBD1
CDR3aa: CAIRGDRVEETQYF; CDR3nt: TGTGCCATCAGGGGGGACAGGGTAGAAGAGACCCAGTACTTC; v_gene: TRBV10-3; abundance: NA; j_gene: TRBJ2-5; d_gene: TRBD1
CDR3aa: CAISEGPPYNSPLHF; CDR3nt: TGTGCCATCAGTGAAGGGCCGCCCTATAATTCACCCCTCCACTTT; v_gene: TRBV10-3; abundance: NA; j_gene: TRBJ1-6; d_gene: NA
CDR3aa: CASSLGSGTDTQYF; CDR3nt: TGTGCCAGCAGCCTGGGGTCTGGCACAGATACGCAGTATTTT; v_gene: TRBV7-3; abundance: NA; j_gene: TRBJ2-3; d_gene: NA
CDR3aa: CAISDRAGFYNEQFF; CDR3nt: TGTGCCATCAGTGACCGAGCGGGATTCTACAATGAGCAGTTCTTC; v_gene: TRBV10-3; abundance: NA; j_gene: TRBJ2-1; d_gene: TRBD2
CDR3aa: CAIRPRSTDTQYF; CDR3nt: TGTGCCATCAGGCCCCGGAGCACAGATACGCAGTATTTT; v_gene: TRBV10-3; abundance: NA; j_gene: TRBJ2-3; d_gene: NA
CDR3aa: CASSLGDRAEYTIYF; CDR3nt: TGCGCCAGCAGCTTGGGGGACAGGGCCGAATACACCATATATTTT; v_gene: TRBV5-1; abundance: NA; j_gene: TRBJ1-3; d_gene: TRBD1
CDR3aa: CASSNRQGADSPLHF; CDR3nt: TGTGCCAGCAGCAACCGACAGGGGGCGGATTCACCCCTCCACTTT; v_gene: TRBV5-5; abundance: few; j_gene: TRBJ1-6; d_gene: TRBD1
CDR3aa: CASSDPEVVGYNEQFF; CDR3nt: TGTGCCAGCAGCGACCCCGAGGTGGTGGGATACAATGAGCAGTTCTTC; v_gene: TRBV5-4; abundance: NA; j_gene: TRBJ2-1; d_gene: NA